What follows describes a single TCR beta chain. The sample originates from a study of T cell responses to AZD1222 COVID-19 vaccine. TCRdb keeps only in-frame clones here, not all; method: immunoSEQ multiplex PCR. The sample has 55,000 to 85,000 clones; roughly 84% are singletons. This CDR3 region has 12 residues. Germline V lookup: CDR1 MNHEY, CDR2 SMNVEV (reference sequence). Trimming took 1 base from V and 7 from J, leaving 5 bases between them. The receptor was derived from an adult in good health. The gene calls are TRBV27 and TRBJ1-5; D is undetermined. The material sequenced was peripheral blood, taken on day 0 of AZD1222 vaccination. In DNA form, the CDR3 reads TGTGCCAGCAGTTTATTGGGACAGCCCCAGCATTTT. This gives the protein CASSLLGQPQHF.